The rows below give T cell receptor beta chains drawn from one sample of a study of cytomegalovirus exposure and HLA in healthy donors. The table came from immunoSEQ multiplex PCR; TCRdb's copy has only in-frame clones and leaves some out. The specimen's table records approximately 71,000 clones. The sequenced material came from PBMCs. The receptor set was obtained from a female donor in good health and CMV-seropositive. Both conserved end residues are part of each CDR3. A D gene is named only where the DNA matches it firmly.

V gene	D gene	J gene	CDR3 protein	CDR3 DNA
TRBV6-5	TRBD1	TRBJ2-3	CASSSRDRAPDTQYF	TGTGCCAGCAGTTCCCGGGACAGGGCGCCCGATACGCAGTATTTT
TRBV10-2	.	TRBJ2-7	CASSEPGGRSTYEQYF	TGCGCCAGCAGTGAGCCTGGGGGGAGAAGTACTTACGAGCAGTACTTC
TRBV28	.	TRBJ1-1	CASSSGGTASAFF	TGTGCCAGCAGTTCCGGGGGGACCGCAAGCGCTTTCTTT
TRBV18	.	TRBJ1-3	CASSPPGSPGGSGNTIYF	TGTGCCAGCTCACCACCAGGGTCGCCCGGAGGCTCCGGAAACACCATATATTTT
TRBV6-1	.	TRBJ2-5	CASSVGQQVQETQYF	TGTGCCAGCAGTGTGGGGCAGCAGGTCCAAGAGACCCAGTACTTC
TRBV7-9	.	TRBJ2-7	CASSLPRDSYEQYF	TGTGCCAGCAGCTTACCCCGCGATTCCTACGAGCAGTACTTC
TRBV7-2	TRBD1	TRBJ1-2	CASSPYSDRALYGYTF	TGTGCCAGCAGCCCCTATTCGGACAGGGCGTTATATGGCTACACCTTC
TRBV6-5	.	TRBJ2-7	CASRQRDGEQYF	TGTGCCAGCAGGCAACGGGATGGGGAGCAGTACTTC
TRBV27	.	TRBJ2-7	CASSTSSYEQYF	TGTGCCAGCAGTACGAGCTCCTACGAGCAGTACTTC
TRBV13	.	TRBJ2-1	CASSFSGWGGRDEQFF	TGTGCCAGCAGCTTTAGTGGGTGGGGGGGCCGAGATGAGCAGTTCTTC
TRBV6-6	.	TRBJ1-2	CASIPGGAVNGYTF	TGTGCCAGCATTCCCGGTGGGGCGGTCAATGGCTACACCTTC
TRBV28	.	TRBJ2-3	CASSSTSGDTQYF	TGTGCCAGCAGTTCTACCTCGGGGGATACGCAGTATTTT
TRBV18	.	TRBJ1-2	CASTDRVQFSNYGYTF	TGTGCCAGCACGGATAGAGTACAGTTTTCTAACTATGGCTACACCTTC
TRBV6-4	TRBD2	TRBJ2-1	CASNQGPGGNEQFF	TGTGCCAGCAACCAGGGACCGGGGGGAAATGAGCAGTTCTTC
TRBV28	TRBD2	TRBJ2-1	CASSPSLAANNEQFF	TGTGCCAGCAGCCCCAGTCTAGCGGCCAACAATGAGCAGTTCTTC
TRBV6-5	TRBD2	TRBJ2-5	CASSYSPLGGGGKYF	TGTGCCAGCAGTTACTCGCCGTTGGGCGGGGGGGGGAAGTACTTC
TRBV5-3	.	TRBJ1-1	CARSYVLTEAFF	TGTGCCAGAAGTTATGTTCTCACTGAAGCTTTCTTT
TRBV7-6	.	TRBJ1-6	CASSLQDNSPLHF	TGTGCCAGCAGCTTACAGGATAATTCACCCCTCCACTTT
TRBV6-5	TRBD1	TRBJ1-4	CASSFRRDRGRKLFF	TGTGCCAGCAGTTTTAGAAGGGACAGGGGGCGAAAACTGTTTTTT
TRBV18	TRBD2	TRBJ2-3	CASSPRVAGQSDTQYF	TGTGCCAGCTCACCACGGGTAGCGGGGCAATCAGATACGCAGTATTTT
TRBV28	TRBD2	TRBJ2-1	CASRRASGLASDNEQFF	TGTGCCAGCAGACGAGCCTCGGGACTAGCATCCGACAATGAGCAGTTCTTC
TRBV18	.	TRBJ2-2	CASSPPYTYTGELFF	TGTGCCAGCTCACCACCCTATACCTACACCGGGGAGCTGTTTTTT
TRBV4-1	.	TRBJ1-2	CASRQYGQIGGGYTF	TGCGCCAGCAGACAGTATGGTCAGATCGGTGGTGGCTACACCTTC
TRBV4-3	.	TRBJ2-2	CASSPGHSVPGELFF	TGCGCCAGCAGCCCCGGACATAGTGTTCCCGGGGAGCTGTTTTTT
TRBV5-1	TRBD2	TRBJ2-7	CASSLTSGGAYEQYF	TGCGCCAGCAGCTTGACCAGCGGGGGGGCCTACGAGCAGTACTTC
TRBV28	TRBD1	TRBJ2-4	CASSPPNRDSLQYF	TGTGCCAGCAGTCCACCCAACCGGGACAGCCTTCAGTACTTC
TRBV6-5	.	TRBJ2-5	CASSYSFSQETQYF	TGTGCCAGCAGTTACTCGTTCAGTCAAGAGACCCAGTACTTC
TRBV11-2	TRBD2	TRBJ2-3	CASSLGTSSDTQYF	TGTGCCAGCAGCTTAGGGACTAGCTCGGATACGCAGTATTTT
TRBV27	TRBD1	TRBJ2-7	CASSIQGAGYEQYF	TGTGCCAGCAGTATCCAGGGGGCCGGCTACGAGCAGTACTTC
TRBV4-1	TRBD1	TRBJ2-5	CASSQADRAGETQYF	TGCGCCAGCAGCCAAGCCGACAGGGCAGGGGAGACCCAGTACTTC
TRBV5-1	TRBD2	TRBJ2-2	CASSSSSSGGTGELFF	TGCGCCAGCAGCTCCTCCTCTAGCGGGGGGACCGGGGAGCTGTTTTTT
TRBV27	TRBD2	TRBJ2-2	CASTWTSPNTGELFF	TGTGCCAGTACCTGGACTAGCCCTAACACCGGGGAGCTGTTTTTT
TRBV5-1	TRBD2	TRBJ2-1	CASSSLAGALSEQFF	TGCGCCAGCAGCTCCCTAGCGGGAGCCCTGAGTGAGCAGTTCTTC
TRBV10-2	TRBD1	TRBJ1-2	CASSAQGARNYGYTF	TGCGCCAGCAGTGCCCAGGGGGCGCGGAACTATGGCTACACCTTC
TRBV14	TRBD1	TRBJ1-5	CASSQETRTGRSNQPQHF	TGTGCCAGCAGCCAAGAGACGCGGACAGGGAGGTCCAATCAGCCCCAGCATTTT
TRBV7-2	.	TRBJ2-2	CASSFWGRNTGELFF	TGTGCCAGCAGCTTTTGGGGCAGGAACACCGGGGAGCTGTTTTTT
TRBV19	TRBD1	TRBJ1-5	CASTPQGGSNQPQHF	TGTGCCAGTACCCCGCAGGGGGGAAGCAATCAGCCCCAGCATTTT
TRBV7-2	TRBD2	TRBJ2-5	CASSLGVSGGGETQYF	TGTGCCAGCAGCCTAGGGGTGTCGGGGGGGGGAGAGACCCAGTACTTC
TRBV6-1	.	TRBJ1-1	CASSGFQHNEAFF	TGTGCCAGCAGTGGCTTCCAACATAATGAAGCTTTCTTT
TRBV20-1	.	TRBJ1-3	CSATSGNTIYF	TGCAGTGCTACGTCTGGAAACACCATATATTTT
TRBV29-1	.	TRBJ2-2	CSVAYGTNTGELFF	TGCAGCGTTGCGTACGGGACAAATACCGGGGAGCTGTTTTTT
TRBV2	TRBD1	TRBJ2-7	CASRGQGVYEGQYF	TGTGCCAGCAGAGGACAGGGAGTCTACGAAGGGCAGTACTTC
TRBV5-8	.	TRBJ1-2	CASSLGTTRGGYTF	TGTGCCAGCAGCTTGGGGACAACCCGAGGTGGCTACACCTTC
TRBV18	TRBD1	TRBJ1-6	CASSPRQGGDNSPLHF	TGTGCCAGCTCACCCCGACAGGGTGGGGATAATTCACCCCTCCACTTT
TRBV18	.	TRBJ1-5	CASSLTESEGQPQHF	TGTGCCAGCTCACTTACGGAAAGTGAGGGACAGCCCCAGCATTTT
TRBV13	.	TRBJ1-1	CASSDVGGRVTEAFF	TGTGCCAGCAGCGACGTTGGGGGGAGGGTCACTGAAGCTTTCTTT
TRBV29-1	.	TRBJ1-1	CSVGPGSNTEAFF	TGCAGCGTTGGCCCGGGGTCGAACACTGAAGCTTTCTTT
TRBV7-6	.	TRBJ2-7	CASSSQQGGGSYEQYF	TGTGCCAGCAGCTCGCAACAGGGAGGGGGATCCTACGAGCAGTACTTC